These T cell receptor beta chains were read from a single sample in a study of CD8 T cells in Susac syndrome. One entry per CDR3 protein results from TCRdb running MiXCR on the immunoSEQ multiplex PCR reads. In the table there are roughly 140,000 distinct CDR3 sequences, about 95% of which are singletons. The sequenced sample was CD4+ T cells from PBMCs. These receptor sequences come from a human donor with Susac syndrome. Both conserved end residues are part of each CDR3. The D gene is left open where the match is weak. Clone size is shown for a subset of rows, as once, few, many or a class of expanded clone.

>.|.|TRBJ1-2|TRBV6-5
TGTGCCAGCAGGTCGACGGCCAACTATGGCTACACCTTC
CASRSTANYGYTF
>.|.|TRBJ2-1|TRBV19
TGTGCCAGTAGTATCAGTGTAGGCGGTGAGCAGTTCTTC
CASSISVGGEQFF
>.|.|TRBJ2-4|TRBV7-2
TGTGCCAGCAGCTTAGGTCCAGCCCGTGGAAACATTCAGTACTTC
CASSLGPARGNIQYF
>.|few|TRBJ1-5|TRBV7-3
TGTGCCAGCAGCTCGGATAGCAATCAGCCCCAGCATTTT
CASSSDSNQPQHF
>.|.|TRBJ1-5|TRBV27
TGTGCCAGCAGTTTAAGTAGGGGCGGCAATCAGCCCCAGCATTTT
CASSLSRGGNQPQHF
>.|.|TRBJ2-5|TRBV7-3
TGTGCCAGCAGCCTAGGGGCAGGGGCCCAAGAGACCCAGTACTTC
CASSLGAGAQETQYF
>.|.|TRBJ1-2|TRBV5-4
TGTGCCAGCAGCTTGGGGGGCAGGGACTATGGCTACACCTTC
CASSLGGRDYGYTF
>.|once|TRBJ2-5|TRBV27
TGTGCCAGCAGTCCCCCTGCCGGGGAGACCCAGTACTTC
CASSPPAGETQYF
>.|few|TRBJ2-2|TRBV2
TGTGCCAGCTCCTTCGACAGGTCGAACACCGGGGAGCTGTTTTTT
CASSFDRSNTGELFF
>.|.|TRBJ1-2|TRBV2
TGTGCCAGCCGCGGCGGCTACACCTTC
CASRGGYTF
>.|.|TRBJ1-6|TRBV12-3/TRBV12-4
TGTGCCAGCAGTCCCACCCCTTACGGGTCACCCCTCCACTTT
CASSPTPYGSPLHF
>.|few|TRBJ2-4|TRBV18
TGTGCCAGCTCACCTACAGGGGCCAAAAACATTCAGTACTTC
CASSPTGAKNIQYF
>.|.|TRBJ1-5|TRBV29-1
TGCAGCGTCAGCGGGGGGGGTGAGCAGCCCCAGCATTTT
CSVSGGGEQPQHF
>.|.|TRBJ1-1|TRBV6-6
TGTGCCAGCACAGTTAACACTGAAGCTTTCTTT
CASTVNTEAFF
>.|once|TRBJ2-3|TRBV3-1
TGTGCCAGCAGCCAAGGATCGCGGGGGCCCCGGGAGACGCAGTATTTT
CASSQGSRGPRETQYF
>.|.|TRBJ2-1|TRBV20-1
TGCAGTGCTAGAGATACGCCGACGTCTGGAAATGAGCAGTTCTTC
CSARDTPTSGNEQFF
>.|.|TRBJ2-5|TRBV7-3
TGTGCCAGCAGCTTAAGCAACAAAGAGACCCAGTACTTC
CASSLSNKETQYF
>TRBD2|.|TRBJ2-3|TRBV6-5
TGTGCCAGCAGTTGGACTAGCGGGGGTCCAGATACGCAGTATTTT
CASSWTSGGPDTQYF
>.|.|TRBJ1-6|TRBV12-3/TRBV12-4
TGTGCCAGCAGTTTTGGCCCCCCCAGAAATAATTCACCCCTCCACTTT
CASSFGPPRNNSPLHF
>.|.|TRBJ2-5|TRBV15
TGTGCCACCAGCAGAGTAGATAGTCGTGGTGAGACCCAGTACTTC
CATSRVDSRGETQYF
>.|.|TRBJ1-2|TRBV10-3
TGTGCCATCAGCACCACAGGGAACAACTATGGCTACACCTTC
CAISTTGNNYGYTF
>.|.|TRBJ2-3|TRBV20-1
TGCAGTGCTAGCGAGGTGGTGGCAGATACGCAGTATTTT
CSASEVVADTQYF
>.|.|TRBJ2-5|TRBV23-1
TGCGCCAGCAGTCAACGAGGACAGTTCCAAGAGACCCAGTACTTC
CASSQRGQFQETQYF
>.|few|TRBJ1-1|TRBV29-1
TGCAGCGTTGGCCGGACGAACACTGAAGCTTTCTTT
CSVGRTNTEAFF
>.|.|TRBJ1-4|TRBV18
TGTGCCAGCTCACCCGGCCGGGGGCAGAAACTGTTTTTT
CASSPGRGQKLFF
>.|.|TRBJ2-7|TRBV20-1
TGCAGTGCTAGAGAAGGCTACGAGCAGTACTTC
CSAREGYEQYF
>.|.|TRBJ2-2|TRBV10-3
TGTGCCATCTCGGCGGGGTCAACTACCGGGGAGCTGTTTTTT
CAISAGSTTGELFF
>.|.|TRBJ2-7|TRBV20-1
TGCAGTGCCCGTCGGGACGTCTCCTACGAGCAGTACTTC
CSARRDVSYEQYF
>TRBD2|.|TRBJ2-3|TRBV6-4
TGTGCCAGCAGCCTGACTAGCGGGGTACCTAATACGCAGTATTTT
CASSLTSGVPNTQYF
>TRBD1|.|TRBJ1-1|TRBV13
TGTGCCAGCAGCTCGGCCCGGGACAGGAACACTGAAGCTTTCTTT
CASSSARDRNTEAFF
>.|few|TRBJ2-3|TRBV9
TGTGCCAGCAGTGAGACAGATACGCAGTATTTT
CASSETDTQYF
>.|.|TRBJ2-1|TRBV23-1
TGCGCCACGGACCTTAACGCCCTCAGGGACAATGAGCAGTTCTTC
CATDLNALRDNEQFF
>TRBD1|.|TRBJ2-7|TRBV20-1
TGCAGTGCTAGAACACCGGGACAGGGAGGCGAGCAGTACTTC
CSARTPGQGGEQYF
>TRBD2|.|TRBJ2-5|TRBV29-1
TGCAGCGTTGGCGGGGGTAGGGAGACCCAGTACTTC
CSVGGGRETQYF